A selection of T cell receptor beta chains follows, all from one sample in a study of blood T cell repertoires in COVID-19. Assay used: immunoSEQ multiplex PCR; TCRdb lists only in-frame clones, some missing. This table holds approximately 37,000 clones, about nine tenths found once. The sequencing sample was made of peripheral blood. These receptors all come from a man aged 50-60 years with active COVID-19. CDR3s include the opening cysteine and the closing phenylalanine or tryptophan. D genes are given only for firm matches. Clone size is stated in some rows and not others, as once, few, many or a class when expanded.

TRBV7-9	TRBJ2-1	-	-	CASSLGGIGNEQFF	TGTGCCAGCTCCCTAGGGGGAATTGGAAATGAGCAGTTCTTC
TRBV2	TRBJ2-3	-	TRBD2	CASMSGTSGGTDTQYF	TGTGCCAGCATGAGTGGGACTAGCGGGGGCACAGATACGCAGTATTTT
TRBV7-9	TRBJ1-4	-	-	CASSLEPQGSNEKLFF	TGTGCCAGCAGCTTAGAGCCCCAGGGGTCTAATGAAAAACTGTTTTTT
TRBV7-2	TRBJ1-3	-	-	CASSPGFSGNTIYF	TGTGCCAGCAGCCCAGGGTTCTCTGGAAACACCATATATTTT
TRBV5-8	TRBJ2-1	-	TRBD2	CASSWGLVENEQFF	TGTGCCAGCAGCTGGGGACTAGTCGAAAATGAGCAGTTCTTC
TRBV12-5	TRBJ2-2	-	-	CASGLTRRSTGELFF	TGTGCTAGTGGTTTAACTAGAAGGAGCACCGGGGAGCTGTTTTTT
TRBV4-1	TRBJ1-5	-	-	CASSQDSEAGSNQPQHF	TGCGCCAGCAGCCAAGATTCCGAGGCCGGGAGCAATCAGCCCCAGCATTTT
TRBV3-1/TRBV3-2	TRBJ2-3	-	TRBD2	CASSPPGLALDTQYF	TGTGCCAGCAGCCCACCGGGACTAGCGTTGGATACGCAGTATTTT
TRBV29-1	TRBJ1-1	-	TRBD1	CSVLHRGLNTEAFF	TGCAGCGTTCTACACAGGGGCCTGAACACTGAAGCTTTCTTT
TRBV29-1	TRBJ1-1	-	-	CSVHYSTVNTEAFF	TGCAGCGTCCACTACTCGACAGTGAACACTGAAGCTTTCTTT
TRBV6-2/TRBV6-3	TRBJ1-6	-	-	CASSYSEGRPNSPLHF	TGTGCCAGCAGTTACTCCGAGGGCCGCCCCAATTCACCCCTCCACTTT
TRBV7-8	TRBJ2-7	-	TRBD1	CASSSSSGTGSWEQYF	TGTGCCAGCAGCTCATCTTCCGGGACAGGGAGTTGGGAGCAGTACTTC
TRBV4-1	TRBJ2-3	-	-	CASSQPLRTDTQYF	TGCGCCAGCAGCCAACCACTACGCACAGATACGCAGTATTTT
TRBV5-1	TRBJ2-1	few	-	CASSLRGYNEQFF	TGCGCCAGCAGCTTGCGAGGGTACAATGAGCAGTTCTTC
TRBV28	TRBJ2-7	-	TRBD2	CASTPRLAGFAEQYF	TGTGCCAGCACGCCCCGACTAGCGGGGTTCGCCGAGCAGTACTTC
TRBV27	TRBJ1-1	-	TRBD1	CASGAQQGRTEAFF	TGTGCCAGCGGAGCCCAACAGGGGAGGACTGAAGCTTTCTTT
TRBV19	TRBJ2-5	-	TRBD1	CASSFQGASETQYF	TGTGCCAGTAGTTTCCAGGGGGCATCAGAGACCCAGTACTTC
TRBV7-2	TRBJ2-7	-	TRBD1	CASSKGQGLVQYF	TGTGCCAGCAGCAAGGGACAGGGGTTGGTGCAGTACTTC
TRBV27	TRBJ2-7	-	TRBD2	CASSLGTTNEQYF	TGTGCCAGCAGTCTAGGGACTACCAACGAGCAGTACTTC
TRBV5-4	TRBJ1-2	-	TRBD1	CASSLDRMAYYTF	TGTGCCAGCAGCCTGGACAGGATGGCATACTACACCTTC
TRBV27	TRBJ2-1	-	TRBD2	CASSESSGILNEQFF	TGTGCCAGCAGTGAATCCAGCGGGATTCTCAATGAGCAGTTCTTC
TRBV18	TRBJ1-4	-	TRBD1	CASSRDSRREKLFF	TGTGCCAGCTCACGGGACAGCCGCCGGGAAAAACTGTTTTTT
TRBV6-4	TRBJ2-2	-	-	CASSAGPASTGELFF	TGTGCCAGCAGCGCGGGGCCGGCCTCTACCGGGGAGCTGTTTTTT
TRBV28	TRBJ2-7	-	-	CASSLRDRPYEQYF	TGTGCCAGCAGTTTAAGAGACAGGCCCTACGAGCAGTACTTC
TRBV5-5	TRBJ2-2	once	TRBD1	CASSSLQGVGELFF	TGTGCCAGCAGCTCGCTACAGGGGGTCGGGGAGCTGTTTTTT
TRBV5-1	TRBJ1-6	-	-	CASSLSWLGTGHSPLHF	TGCGCCAGCAGCTTGTCCTGGTTGGGGACTGGACATTCACCCCTCCACTTT
TRBV6-2/TRBV6-3	TRBJ2-3	-	TRBD1	CASSYPDRGSTDTQYF	TGTGCCAGCAGTTACCCGGACAGGGGAAGCACAGATACGCAGTATTTT
TRBV28	TRBJ2-7	few	TRBD2	CASKPGTSSYEQYF	TGTGCCAGCAAGCCCGGGACTAGTTCCTACGAGCAGTACTTC
TRBV4-1	TRBJ1-5	-	TRBD1	CASSPDPLGQGGEPQHF	TGCGCCAGCAGCCCCGACCCTTTGGGACAGGGTGGTGAGCCCCAGCATTTT
TRBV29-1	TRBJ2-7	-	-	CSVEEETYEQYF	TGCAGCGTTGAAGAGGAGACCTACGAGCAGTACTTC
TRBV4-3	TRBJ2-1	-	TRBD1	CASSKYRDSSYNEQFF	TGCGCCAGCAGTAAGTACAGGGACAGCTCCTACAATGAGCAGTTCTTC
TRBV5-1	TRBJ1-2	-	-	CASGLAGGYTF	TGCGCCAGCGGACTCGCAGGTGGCTACACCTTC
TRBV19	TRBJ1-4	-	-	CASSPSAGWREKLFF	TGTGCCAGTAGTCCCTCGGCGGGCTGGAGAGAAAAACTGTTTTTT
TRBV6-2/TRBV6-3	TRBJ2-5	-	TRBD2	CASSYNRLAGVQETQYF	TGTGCCAGCAGTTACAACAGGCTAGCGGGAGTACAAGAGACCCAGTACTTC
TRBV6-2/TRBV6-3	TRBJ2-7	-	-	CASSRPGAWEQYF	TGTGCCAGCAGTAGGCCGGGAGCTTGGGAGCAGTACTTC
TRBV7-9	TRBJ2-1	-	-	CASSLVRVSYNEQFF	TGTGCCAGCAGCTTAGTTCGCGTTTCCTACAATGAGCAGTTCTTC
TRBV24-1	TRBJ2-1	-	-	CATLDSANEQFF	TGTGCCACCCTGGACAGCGCCAATGAGCAGTTCTTC
TRBV10-1	TRBJ2-3	-	TRBD1	CASSERFQGAGTQYF	TGCGCCAGCAGCGAACGTTTCCAGGGGGCGGGTACGCAGTATTTT
TRBV9	TRBJ2-1	-	TRBD2	CASSVASGFYNEQFF	TGTGCCAGCAGCGTAGCTAGCGGCTTTTACAATGAGCAGTTCTTC
TRBV27	TRBJ2-7	-	-	CASRSGYEQYF	TGTGCCAGCCGTTCGGGTTACGAGCAGTACTTC
TRBV27	TRBJ1-2	-	-	CASSALGEVHYGYTF	TGTGCCAGCAGTGCCCTAGGGGAGGTCCACTATGGCTACACCTTC
TRBV27	TRBJ2-1	-	-	CASSLSGSSYNEQFF	TGTGCCAGCAGTTTATCGGGGAGCTCCTACAATGAGCAGTTCTTC